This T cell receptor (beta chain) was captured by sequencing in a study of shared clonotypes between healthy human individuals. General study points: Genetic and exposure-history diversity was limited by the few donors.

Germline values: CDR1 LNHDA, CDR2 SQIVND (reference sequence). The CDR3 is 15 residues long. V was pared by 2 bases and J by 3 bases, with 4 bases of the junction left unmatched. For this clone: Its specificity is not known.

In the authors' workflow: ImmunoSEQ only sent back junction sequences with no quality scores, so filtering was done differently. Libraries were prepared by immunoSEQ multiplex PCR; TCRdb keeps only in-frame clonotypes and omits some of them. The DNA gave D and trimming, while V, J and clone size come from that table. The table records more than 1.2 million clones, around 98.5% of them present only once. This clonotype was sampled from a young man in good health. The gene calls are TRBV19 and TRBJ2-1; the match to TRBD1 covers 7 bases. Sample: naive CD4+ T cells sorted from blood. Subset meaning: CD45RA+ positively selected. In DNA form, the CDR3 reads TGTGCCAGTAGTATATCGGGACAGTTCTACAATGAGCAGTTCTTC. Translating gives CASSISGQFYNEQFF. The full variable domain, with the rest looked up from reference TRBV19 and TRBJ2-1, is DGGITQSPKYLFRKEGQNVTLSCEQNLNHDAMYWYRQDPGQGLRLIYYSQIVNDFQKGDIAEGYSVSREKKESFPLTVTSAQKNPTAFYLCASSISGQFYNEQFFGPGTRLTVL.